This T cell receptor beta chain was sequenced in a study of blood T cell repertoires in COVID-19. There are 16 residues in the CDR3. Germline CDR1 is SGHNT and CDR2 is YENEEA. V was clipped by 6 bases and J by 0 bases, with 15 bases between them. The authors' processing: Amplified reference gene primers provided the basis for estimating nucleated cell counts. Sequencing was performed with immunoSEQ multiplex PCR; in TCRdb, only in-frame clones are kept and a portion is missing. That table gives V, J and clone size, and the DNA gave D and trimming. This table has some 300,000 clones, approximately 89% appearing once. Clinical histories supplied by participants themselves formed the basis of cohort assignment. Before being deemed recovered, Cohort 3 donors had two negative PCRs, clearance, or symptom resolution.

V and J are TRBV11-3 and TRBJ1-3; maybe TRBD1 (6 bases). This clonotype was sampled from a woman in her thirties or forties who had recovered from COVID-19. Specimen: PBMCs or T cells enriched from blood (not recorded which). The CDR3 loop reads CASSSRRTASGNTIYF. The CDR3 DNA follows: TGTGCCAGCAGTTCCCGTAGGACAGCCTCTGGAAACACCATATATTTT. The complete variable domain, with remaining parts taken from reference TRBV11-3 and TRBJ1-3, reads EAGVVQSPRYKIIEKKQPVAFWCNPISGHNTLYWYLQNLGQGPELLIRYENEEAVDDSQLPKDRFSAERLKGVDSTLKIQPAELGDSAVYLCASSSRRTASGNTIYFGEGSWLTVV.